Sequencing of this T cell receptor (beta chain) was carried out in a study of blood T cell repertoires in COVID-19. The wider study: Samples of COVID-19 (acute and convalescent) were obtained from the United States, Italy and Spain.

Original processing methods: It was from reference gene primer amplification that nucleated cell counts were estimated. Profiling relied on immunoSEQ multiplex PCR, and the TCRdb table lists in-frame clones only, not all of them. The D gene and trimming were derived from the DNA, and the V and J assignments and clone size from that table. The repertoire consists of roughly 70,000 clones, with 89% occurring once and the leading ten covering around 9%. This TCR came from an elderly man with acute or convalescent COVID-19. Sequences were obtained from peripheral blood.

DNA of the CDR3: TGTGCCACCAGCAGAGTTGCGGGGGGCGATAATGAAAAACTGTTTTTT. Residues: CATSRVAGGDNEKLFF. The rearrangement uses TRBV15 and TRBJ1-4; possibly TRBD1 for D (6 bases). The V and J ends lost 1 base and 4 bases respectively, with 13 bases between them. Germline lookup yields CDR1 LNHNV and CDR2 YYDKDF (reference sequence). This CDR3 is 16 amino acids long.